The 29 T cell receptor beta chains below come from one sample, sequenced in a study of chemoradiotherapy in HPV16-positive cancers (dated by TCRdb to about 2022). Library preparation employed the immunoSEQ multiplex PCR assay. Not all clones reach the TCRdb copy of this immuneACCESS table, which keeps in-frame sequences only. Checked studies attribute under half of the gap to unresolved V genes and leave the rest unexplained. Within this sample are some 11,000 clones, with 72% of them counted one time only. The ten largest make up 8.3% of the sample. Sampling took place from a patient who underwent chemoradiotherapy. The receptors were sampled from a human donor with HPV-associated anogenital cancer.

CDR3 coding DNA: TGCAGCGTTCGCGGGGGATACACCGGGGAGCTGTTTTTT. As protein: CSVRGGYTGELFF. The rearrangement joins TRBV29-1 to TRBJ2-2; 7 nucleotides match TRBD2. Germline-derived CDR1 and CDR2 are SQVTM and ANQGSEA. CDR3 length: 13 residues. With V trimmed by 5 bases and J by 3 bases, 3 bases remained unmatched.

The chain carries TRBV6-6 and TRBJ1-2; TRBD1 matches 9 bases. Trimming cost V 2 bases and J 7 bases; bases outside gene matches: 11. From germline, CDR1 is MNHNY and CDR2 SVGAGI (reference sequence). This CDR3 region has 16 residues. CDR3 sequence: CASSYDPTGGEGGYTF. CDR3 bases: TGTGCCAGCAGTTACGACCCTACAGGGGGCGAGGGTGGCTACACCTTC.

This clone was recorded once. The chain links TRBV18 to TRBJ2-2; TRBD1 aligns across 10 bases. Trimming removed 3 bases from V and 4 bases from J; junction bases left unmatched: 8. From germline, CDR1 is KGHSH and CDR2 LQKENI. This CDR3 is 17 amino acids long. CDR3 protein: CASSPGQGFGGTGELFF. Written as DNA, the CDR3 is TGTGCCAGCTCACCGGGACAGGGGTTCGGTGGCACCGGGGAGCTGTTTTTT.

V gene TRBV6-1 combines with J gene TRBJ2-1; D gene unclear. CDR3 length equals 11 residues. CDR1 and CDR2 (germline): MNHNS, SASEGT. V dropped 7 bases and J dropped 4 bases, with 5 bases sitting between them. DNA for the CDR3: TGTGCCAGCACCTCATACAATGAGCAGTTCTTC. This codes for CASTSYNEQFF.

This chain uses TRBV7-9 with TRBJ2-2, with 11 nucleotides matching TRBD2. Germline V gene lookup returns CDR1 SEHNR and CDR2 FQNEAQ (reference sequence). This CDR3 contains 18 residues. After removal of 1 base from V and 5 bases from J, the junction contained 9 bases not matched to a gene. The CDR3 DNA is TGTGCCAGCAGCTTAGGATCACTAGCGGGAGTGAGGACCGGGGAGCTGTTTTTT. The encoded protein is CASSLGSLAGVRTGELFF.

V is TRBV2 and J is TRBJ1-2; tentatively, D is TRBD1 (6 bases). CDR1 SNHLY and CDR2 FYNNEI come from the germline V gene. Trimming pared 1 base from V and 5 bases from J, leaving 17 bases between. This CDR3 has 16 residues. The CDR3 region is CASSEVWRAGVYGYTF. In DNA, the CDR3 is TGTGCCAGCAGTGAAGTCTGGCGGGCAGGGGTATATGGCTACACCTTC.

The chain couples TRBV30 to TRBJ2-7; no clear D. This CDR3 spans 13 amino acids. Germline loops: CDR1 GTSNPN, CDR2 SVGIG (reference sequence). Trimming stripped 2 bases from V and 7 bases from J, with 15 bases between. The CDR3 loop is CAWSPSPDREQYF. The DNA for the CDR3 is TGTGCCTGGAGTCCCTCGCCCGACCGTGAGCAGTACTTC.

The V call is TRBV27, the J call TRBJ2-1; 13 bases are shared with TRBD2. CDR3 length: 16 residues. Trimming cost V 6 bases and J 8 bases; bases outside gene matches: 10. The germline V gene has CDR1 MNHEY and CDR2 SMNVEV (reference sequence). The CDR3 DNA reads TGTGCCAGCAGCCGGACTAGCGGGAGTTTAATTGATGAGCAGTTCTTC. Its translation: CASSRTSGSLIDEQFF.

This chain uses TRBV19 with TRBJ1-3; D uncertain. Germline V gene data show CDR1 as LNHDA and CDR2 as SQIVND (reference sequence). V was trimmed by 6 bases and J by 2 bases, leaving 8 bases between them. The length of the CDR3 is 13 residues. The CDR3 reads CASRSTAGNTIYF. The DNA for the CDR3 is TGTGCCAGTAGGTCGACGGCTGGAAACACCATATATTTT.

The chain uses TRBV6-1 and TRBJ1-5; D unclear. Germline V gene lookup returns CDR1 MNHNS and CDR2 SASEGT. V dropped 1 base and J dropped 6 bases, with 10 bases sitting between them. The CDR3 spans 14 residues. This CDR3 reads CASSEGTRGQPQHF. CDR3 DNA: TGTGCCAGCAGTGAAGGAACGAGAGGTCAGCCCCAGCATTTT.

This clone has more than one count but fewer than ten. The chain combines TRBV5-6 with TRBJ2-7; TRBD2 matches 9 bases. V lost 1 base and J lost 4; bases outside the gene matches: 6. The CDR3 sequence is 15 residues long. CDR1 and CDR2 (germline): SGHDT, YYEEEE. The CDR3 spells CASSLLLAGVYEQYF. The CDR3 bases are TGTGCCAGCAGCTTGCTTTTAGCGGGAGTTTACGAGCAGTACTTC.

The gene calls are TRBV11-2 and TRBJ2-1; the D is unclear. The germline V gene encodes CDR1 SGHAT and CDR2 FQNNGV. Trimming shortened V by 2 bases and J by 9 bases, and 8 bases separated the two germline ends. This CDR3 is 12 amino acids long. CDR3 sequence: CASSLRTGEQFF. The CDR3 coding sequence is TGTGCCAGCAGCTTACGTACTGGTGAGCAGTTCTTC. The full variable domain, completed using reference TRBV11-2 and TRBJ2-1, is EAGVAQSPRYKIIEKRQSVAFWCNPISGHATLYWYQQILGQGPKLLIQFQNNGVVDDSQLPKDRFSAERLKGVDSTLKIQPAKLEDSAVYLCASSLRTGEQFFGPGTRLTVL.

This rearrangement joins TRBV10-3 to TRBJ1-1; 9 positions match TRBD1. Germline V lookup: CDR1 ENHRY, CDR2 SYGVKD. Trimming cost V 6 bases and J 6 bases; bases outside gene matches: 2. CDR3 length equals 12 residues. The chain's CDR3 is CAIRRQGAEAFF. Written as DNA, the CDR3 is TGTGCCATCAGGAGACAGGGGGCTGAAGCTTTCTTT.

The genes are TRBV19 and TRBJ2-4; TRBD1 matches 12 bases. V shed 5 bases, J shed 13 bases, and the junction held 12 bases outside the gene matches. Germline V gene data show CDR1 as LNHDA and CDR2 as SQIVND (reference sequence). The CDR3 is made up of 15 amino acids. The CDR3 spells CASSPGTGGAGEQYF. The CDR3, as DNA: TGTGCCAGTAGTCCGGGGACAGGGGGCGCTGGCGAACAGTACTTC.

CDR3 nucleotide sequence: TGTGCCAGCAGCTTATCAGGAGACAGGAACACTGAAGCTTTCTTT. Protein product: CASSLSGDRNTEAFF. V and J are TRBV7-8 and TRBJ1-1; perhaps TRBD1 as D (5 bases). The germline CDR1 and CDR2 sequences are SGHVS and FQNEAQ. Trimming cost V 2 bases and J 1 base, with 11 bases left between them. This CDR3 comprises 15 residues.

The chain couples TRBV5-4 to TRBJ2-5, with D hard to call. This CDR3 contains 14 residues. Looked up from germline, CDR1 is SGHNT and CDR2 is YYREEE (reference sequence). Trimming took 4 bases from V and 4 from J, leaving 14 bases between them. The DNA for the CDR3 is TGTGCCAGCAGCCCGGACGGATACGCAGAGACCCAGTACTTC. This gives the protein CASSPDGYAETQYF.

The CDR3 coding sequence is TGTGCCAGCAGCCCCAGACTAGCGGGAAGGAATGAGCAGTTCTTC. Translation gives CASSPRLAGRNEQFF. The chain has TRBV11-3 and TRBJ2-1; TRBD2 agrees at 11 bases. Trimming at V came to 5 bases and at J to 7 bases, leaving 7 bases not matched to a gene. Germline V gene data show CDR1 as SGHNT and CDR2 as YENEEA. CDR3 length equals 15 residues.

The chain recombines TRBV18 with TRBJ2-7; 7 nucleotides agree with TRBD1. V was pared by 1 base and J by 2 bases, with 2 bases of the junction left unmatched. This CDR3 is built from 14 residues. Germline values: CDR1 KGHSH, CDR2 LQKENI. The CDR3 DNA reads TGTGCCAGCTCACCACGGGGACAGACCTACGAGCAGTACTTC. Translated, it gives CASSPRGQTYEQYF.

This rearrangement joins TRBV7-9 to TRBJ2-5; D unresolved. V was shortened by 4 bases and J by 1 base, with 13 bases between the two germline ends. This CDR3 has 15 residues. From germline, CDR1 is SEHNR and CDR2 FQNEAQ (reference sequence). Here the CDR3 DNA reads TGTGCCAGCAGCTCCCCTACGAAATTCCAAGAGACCCAGTACTTC. Encoded protein: CASSSPTKFQETQYF.

V and J are TRBV4-3 and TRBJ2-1; 7 bases match TRBD2. The CDR3 is 14 amino acids. Germline loops: CDR1 LGHNA, CDR2 YSLEER. V lost 4 bases, J lost 6 bases, and 6 bases stayed unmatched. For the CDR3, the DNA is TGCGCCAGCAGCCTGGGACTAACAAGCAATGAGCAGTTCTTC. It yields the protein CASSLGLTSNEQFF.

The CDR3 sequence: CASSNRDRGNGYTF. CDR3 coding DNA: TGTGCCAGCTCAAATAGGGACAGAGGCAATGGCTACACCTTC. The rearrangement links TRBV18 to TRBJ1-2; 7 bases fit TRBD1. The CDR3 length is 14 residues. Trimming took 5 bases from V and 6 from J; bases not matched to a gene: 9. Germline CDR1 and CDR2: KGHSH and LQKENI.

The chain couples TRBV5-8 to TRBJ2-5; 10 nucleotides line up with TRBD2. Per the germline V gene, CDR1 is SGHTS and CDR2 is YDEGEE. The CDR3 runs to 15 residues. With V trimmed by 0 bases and J by 5 bases, 4 bases remained unmatched. CDR3 bases: TGTGCCAGCAGCTTGGTAGCGGGAGGTGGGGAGACCCAGTACTTC. Translation: CASSLVAGGGETQYF.

The J gene is TRBJ2-4, the V gene TRBV28, with 12 bases fitting TRBD2. V was clipped by 4 bases and J by 7 bases; unmatched bases: 8. The CDR3 runs 16 residues. The germline V gene encodes CDR1 MDHEN and CDR2 SYDVKM. CDR3 region: CASSYRLGTSGNIQYF. The CDR3 DNA sequence: TGTGCCAGCAGTTATCGTCTCGGGACTAGCGGGAACATTCAGTACTTC.

The gene calls are TRBV5-1 and TRBJ2-3; perhaps TRBD2 as D (5 bases). The CDR3 loop spans 17 amino acids. CDR1 and CDR2 (germline): SGHRS, YFSETQ. Trimming stripped 1 base from V and 0 bases from J, with 15 bases between. The CDR3 nucleotides are TGCGCCAGCAGCTTGTCCGGACTCCGCCTAAGCACAGATACGCAGTATTTT. Protein sequence: CASSLSGLRLSTDTQYF.

The chain couples TRBV10-1 to TRBJ2-7; the D is unclear. V lost 0 bases and J 0 bases, leaving 6 bases between the germline ends. Germline V gene data show CDR1 as WNHNN and CDR2 as SYGVQD (reference sequence). CDR3 length: 14 amino acids. The CDR3, as DNA: TGCGCCAGCAGTGAGTCCGGCAACTCCTACGAGCAGTACTTC. It specifies CASSESGNSYEQYF.

This clone is labeled as medium-sized (0.01 to 0.1%). The V call is TRBV2, the J call TRBJ1-3; D gene unclear. The CDR3 spans 12 residues. The germline V gene has CDR1 SNHLY and CDR2 FYNNEI. Deletions cut 6 bases from V and 4 bases from J, with 7 bases between. The CDR3 region is CASRLAGNTIYF. The CDR3 bases are TGTGCCAGCAGGTTAGCGGGAAACACCATATATTTT.

The chain combines TRBV6-6 with TRBJ2-3; 13 bases match TRBD2. The CDR3 totals 15 residues. V was pared by 5 bases and J by 5 bases, with 4 bases of the junction left unmatched. Germline CDR1 and CDR2: MNHNY and SVGAGI (reference sequence). CDR3 nucleotides: TGTGCCAGCAGTGCCGGACTAGCGGGAGAAGATACGCAGTATTTT. Translation: CASSAGLAGEDTQYF.

The V call is TRBV11-2, the J call TRBJ2-5; no clear D. Germline CDR1 and CDR2: SGHAT and FQNNGV. CDR3 size: 14 residues. The V end was cut by 1 base, the J end by 0 bases, with 6 bases between. The CDR3 nucleotides read TGTGCCAGCAGCTTAGTGCCTTACCAAGAGACCCAGTACTTC. It is translated as CASSLVPYQETQYF. Variable domain in full (rest from reference TRBV11-2 and TRBJ2-5): EAGVAQSPRYKIIEKRQSVAFWCNPISGHATLYWYQQILGQGPKLLIQFQNNGVVDDSQLPKDRFSAERLKGVDSTLKIQPAKLEDSAVYLCASSLVPYQETQYFGPGTRLLVL.

J is TRBJ1-1 and V is TRBV4-2; D possibly corresponds to TRBD1 (5 bases). V lost 1 base to trimming and J lost 4 bases, with 13 bases between them. The CDR3 has 15 residues. The germline gives CDR1 LGHNA, CDR2 YNFKEQ. CDR3 DNA: TGTGCCAGCAGCCAAGGGCGGGGGGAGGGCACTGAAGCTTTCTTT. This encodes CASSQGRGEGTEAFF.